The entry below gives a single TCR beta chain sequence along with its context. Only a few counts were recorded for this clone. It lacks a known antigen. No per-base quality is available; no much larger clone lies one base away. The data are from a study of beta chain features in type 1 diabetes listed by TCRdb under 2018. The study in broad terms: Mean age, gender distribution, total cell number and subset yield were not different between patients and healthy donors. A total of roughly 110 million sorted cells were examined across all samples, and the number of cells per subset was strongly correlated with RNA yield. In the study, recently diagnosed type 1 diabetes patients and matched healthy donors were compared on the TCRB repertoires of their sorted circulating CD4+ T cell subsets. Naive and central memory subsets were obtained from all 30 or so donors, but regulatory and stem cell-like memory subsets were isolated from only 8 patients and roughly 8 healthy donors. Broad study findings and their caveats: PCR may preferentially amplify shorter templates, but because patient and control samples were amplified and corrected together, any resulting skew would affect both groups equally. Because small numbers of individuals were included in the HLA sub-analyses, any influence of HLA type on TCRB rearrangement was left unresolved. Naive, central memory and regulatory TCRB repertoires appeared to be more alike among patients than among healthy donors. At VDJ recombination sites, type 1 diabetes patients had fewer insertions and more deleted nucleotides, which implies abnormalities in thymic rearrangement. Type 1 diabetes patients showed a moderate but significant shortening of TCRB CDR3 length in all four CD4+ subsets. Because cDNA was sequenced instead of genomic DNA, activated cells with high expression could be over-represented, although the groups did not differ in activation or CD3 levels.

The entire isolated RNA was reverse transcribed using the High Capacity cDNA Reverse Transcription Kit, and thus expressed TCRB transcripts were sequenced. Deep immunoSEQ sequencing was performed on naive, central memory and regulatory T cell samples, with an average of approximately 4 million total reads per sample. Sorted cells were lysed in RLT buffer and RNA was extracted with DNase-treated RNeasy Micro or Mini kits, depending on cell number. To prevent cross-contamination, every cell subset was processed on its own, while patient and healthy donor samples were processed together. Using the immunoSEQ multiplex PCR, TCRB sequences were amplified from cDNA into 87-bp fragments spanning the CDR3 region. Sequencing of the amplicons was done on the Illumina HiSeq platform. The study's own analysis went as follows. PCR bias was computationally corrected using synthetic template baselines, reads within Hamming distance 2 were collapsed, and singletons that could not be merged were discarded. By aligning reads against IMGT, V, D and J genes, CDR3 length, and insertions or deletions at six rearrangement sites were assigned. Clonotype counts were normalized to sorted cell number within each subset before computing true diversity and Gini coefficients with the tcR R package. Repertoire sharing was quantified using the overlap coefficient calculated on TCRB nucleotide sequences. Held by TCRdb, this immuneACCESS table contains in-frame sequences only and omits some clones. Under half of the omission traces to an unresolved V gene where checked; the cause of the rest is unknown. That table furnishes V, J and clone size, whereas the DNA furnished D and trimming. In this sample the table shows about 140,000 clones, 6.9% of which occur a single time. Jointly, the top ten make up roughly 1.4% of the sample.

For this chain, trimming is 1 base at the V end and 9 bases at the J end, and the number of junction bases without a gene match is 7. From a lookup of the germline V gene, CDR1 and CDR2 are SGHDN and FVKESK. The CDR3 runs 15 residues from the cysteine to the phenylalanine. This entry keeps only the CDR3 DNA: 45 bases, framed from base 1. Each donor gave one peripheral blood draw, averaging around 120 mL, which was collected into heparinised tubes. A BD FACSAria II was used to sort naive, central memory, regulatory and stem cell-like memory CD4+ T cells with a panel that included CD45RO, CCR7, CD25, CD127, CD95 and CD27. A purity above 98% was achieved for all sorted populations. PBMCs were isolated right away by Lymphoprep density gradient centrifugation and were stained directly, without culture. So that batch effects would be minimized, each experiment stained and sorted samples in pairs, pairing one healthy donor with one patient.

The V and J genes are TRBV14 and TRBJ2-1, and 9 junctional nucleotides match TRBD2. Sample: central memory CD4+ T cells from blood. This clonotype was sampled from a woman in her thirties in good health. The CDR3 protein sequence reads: CASSQVLGGRVEQFF. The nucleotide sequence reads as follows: TGTGCCAGCAGCCAAGTTCTAGGCGGGAGGGTTGAGCAGTTCTTC.